The clone carrying this T cell receptor beta chain was observed once. V was clipped by 11 bases and J by 3 bases, with 17 bases between them. In germline, CDR1 is SNHLY, CDR2 FYNNEI. The CDR3 is 14 residues long. Under the authors' procedure: Scientists estimated how many nucleated cells there were by amplifying reference gene primers. Generated by immunoSEQ multiplex PCR, the TCRdb table keeps only in-frame clones and is missing some. The V and J calls and the clone size are those of that table, but D and trimming were determined from the DNA. Of under 400,000 clones in the sample, over 75% are singletons; the top ten hold roughly a tenth. These data come from a study of blood T cell repertoires in COVID-19. On the study more broadly: The samples span acute and convalescent COVID-19 from the United States, Italy and Spain. Sources were T cells, B-cell-depleted T cells, or PBMCs; the material itself was cDNA or gDNA.

The sequenced material came from peripheral blood. The TCR was taken from a woman in her thirties with COVID-19, enrolled during active disease. The chain is built from TRBV2 and TRBJ2-1; a possible D gene is TRBD2 (5 bases). This CDR3 is CALKWFGDYNEQFF. CDR3 DNA sequence: TGTGCCCTCAAATGGTTCGGGGACTACAATGAGCAGTTCTTC.